This entry is about one T cell receptor beta chain. The method was immunoSEQ multiplex PCR; TCRdb's version includes in-frame clones alone and lacks a portion of them. The sample has 320,000 or so clones, about nine tenths seen once; the top ten hold approximately 5.2%. This specimen comes from a study of blood T cell repertoires in COVID-19. The CDR3 loop spans 17 amino acids. The V and J ends lost 4 bases and 6 bases respectively, with 24 bases between them. From germline, CDR1 is SGHRS and CDR2 YFSETQ. The source of this sequence is a man between 60 and 75 years old who had recovered from COVID-19. The specimen was PBMCs or T cells enriched from blood (not recorded which). The rearrangement joins TRBV5-1 to TRBJ2-3; D is possibly TRBD2 (6 bases). The CDR3 DNA follows: TGCGCCAGCAGCCTCACCTGGGACCAGCGGGTCATTGATACGCAGTATTTT. It codes for CASSLTWDQRVIDTQYF.